The clone carrying this T cell receptor (beta chain) occurred many times. Trimming left V 1 base short and J 0 bases short, with 7 bases between. This CDR3 has 15 amino acids. From germline, CDR1 is SGHTA and CDR2 FQGNSA. The data derive from a study of T cell repertoires in cytomegalovirus infection. TCRdb reprocessed the reads with MiXCR, giving one entry per CDR3 protein. Among under 250,000 distinct CDR3 sequences listed, roughly 6.5% were seen once. The J gene is TRBJ1-5, the V gene TRBV7-2; D unclear. The sequenced material came from PBMCs. The clonotype originates from a human donor in good health (CMV status not recorded). Some clones in this sample may be carry-over from other donors' samples. In DNA, the CDR3 is TGTGCCAGCAGCTTAGGTCGCAGTAGCAATCAGCCCCAGCATTTT. This encodes CASSLGRSSNQPQHF.